Below are 16 T cell receptor beta chains sequenced from a single sample in a study of T cells in Graves' hyperthyroidism and ophthalmopathy (dated by TCRdb to between 2019 and 2020). Preparation of the library involved multiplex PCR. The sequencer listed for this sample is Illumina HiSeq 2000. The TCR beta CDR3 regions were amplified from the RNA transcripts. A first-round RT-PCR of the TCR CDR3 used the HTBI primer set with the Qiagen OneStep RT-PCR kit. TCRdb applied fastp at Q25 and MiXCR to the public reads, then kept only in-frame beta chains. Rows matching on CDR3 protein sequence are summarized as one entry with the most common DNA and genes. The sample includes around 36,000 distinct CDR3 sequences, with 50% to 55% observed a single time. The top ten hold 15% to 20% of the sample. Sequenced: blood. The source is a man aged 35-49 years with Graves' ophthalmopathy.

Regarding this clonotype: A clone one base away is much larger, so this may be a read error. The rearrangement joins TRBV28 to TRBJ1-1, with D perhaps matching TRBD1 (6 bases). Germline lookup yields CDR1 MDHEN and CDR2 SYDVKM. This CDR3 has 14 residues. The CDR3 nucleotides read TGTGCCAGCAGTATCACTAGGGGGGGCACTGAAGCTTGCTTT. This gives the protein CASSITRGGTEACF. The variable domain in full, with the rest retrieved from reference TRBV28 and TRBJ1-1, is DVKVTQSSRYLVKRTGEKVFLECVQDMDHENMFWYRQDPGLGLRLIYFSYDVKMKEKGDIPEGYSVSREKKERFSLILESASTNQTSMYLCASSITRGGTEACFGQGTRLTVV.

This clonotype is medium-sized. The chain carries TRBV20-1 and TRBJ1-6; D possibly corresponds to TRBD1 (5 bases). The germline CDR1 and CDR2 sequences are DFQATT and SNEGSKA (reference sequence). The V gene lost 2 bases and the J gene lost 6 bases, with 20 bases spanning the gap. The CDR3 has 17 residues. The DNA for the CDR3 is TGCAGTGCTAGAAGCGTTACCGGGGGGGGATTTAATTCACCCCTCCACTTT. Translated: CSARSVTGGGFNSPLHF.

Worth noting for this clonotype: Germline is not matched at one junction end, which may reflect a read error. The V call is TRBV20-1, the J call TRBJ2-3; TRBD2 agrees at 8 bases. This CDR3 region has 14 residues. Germline V lookup: CDR1 DFQATT, CDR2 SNEGSKA (reference sequence). The CDR3 DNA sequence: TGCAGTGCTAGCGGGGGGGCCAAAACAGATACGCAGTACTTT. Amino acid sequence: CSASGGAKTDTQYF.

This clonotype is medium-sized within its sample. This chain joins TRBV7-9 and TRBJ2-7; D is unresolved. This CDR3 is built from 14 residues. V was cut by 5 bases and J by 2 bases, with 13 bases left in between. Looked up from germline, CDR1 is SEHNR and CDR2 is FQNEAQ (reference sequence). The CDR3 reads CASSGPSEPYEQYF. The CDR3 coding sequence is TGTGCCAGCAGCGGTCCGTCAGAACCCTACGAGCAGTACTTC. Filled out from reference TRBV7-9 and TRBJ2-7, the complete variable domain reads DTGVSQNPRHKITKRGQNVTFRCDPISEHNRLYWYRQTLGQGPEFLTYFQNEAQLEKSRLLSDRFSAERPKGSFSTLEIQRTEQGDSAMYLCASSGPSEPYEQYFGPGTRLTVT.

In DNA, the CDR3 is TGTGCCAGCAGCTCGGGACAAAGAAATGAGCAGTTCTTC. Translating it yields CASSSGQRNEQFF. The chain uses TRBV7-8 and TRBJ2-1; a weak D match, TRBD1 (6 bases). This CDR3 region has 13 residues. The germline V gene encodes CDR1 SGHVS and CDR2 FQNEAQ. With 4 bases removed from V and 7 bases from J, the gap between germline ends came to 11 bases.

The rearrangement uses TRBV29-1 and TRBJ2-7; 11 nucleotides match TRBD2. V shed 5 bases and J 5 bases; nucleotides not matched to a gene: 8. The germline gives CDR1 SQVTM, CDR2 ANQGSEA. This CDR3 comprises 14 residues. CDR3 in DNA: TGCAGCGTTACCACTAGCGGGAGTTTGAACGAGCAGTACTTC. Its protein product is CSVTTSGSLNEQYF.

In regard to this clonotype: This may be a read error: a much more frequent sequence differs by one nucleotide. J is TRBJ1-4 and V is TRBV20-1; D uncertain. The CDR3 is 13 residues long. Germline CDR1 is DFQATT and CDR2 is SNEGSKA (reference sequence). CDR3 bases: TGCAGTGCTAGAGACTGGGAATATGAAAAACTGCTTTTT. It is translated as CSARDWEYEKLLF.

The chain couples TRBV29-1 to TRBJ2-7; TRBD1 agrees at 7 bases. Germline CDR1 reads SQVTM; CDR2 reads ANQGSEA. Losses at the gene ends were 6 bases for V and 3 bases for J; bases not matched to a gene: 8. CDR3 length equals 13 residues. The CDR3 protein is CSVNRGGGYEQYF. The CDR3, as DNA: TGCAGCGTCAACAGGGGTGGCGGCTACGAGCAGTACTTC.

This clonotype rates as medium-sized. CDR3 nucleotide sequence: TGCAGTGCTATGACTAGCGGAGAGACCCAGTACTTC. Residues: CSAMTSGETQYF. V and J are TRBV20-1 and TRBJ2-5; 9 positions match TRBD2. After removal of 4 bases from V and 4 bases from J, the junction contained 1 base not matched to a gene. Looked up from germline, CDR1 is DFQATT and CDR2 is SNEGSKA (reference sequence). This CDR3 is built from 12 residues.

The rearrangement links TRBV2 to TRBJ1-5; D is unresolved. CDR1 and CDR2 (germline): SNHLY, FYNNEI. The CDR3 is 11 amino acids. V was shortened by 2 bases and J by 11 bases, with 7 bases between the two germline ends. The CDR3 spells CASSERRAQHF. The CDR3 DNA sequence: TGTGCCAGCAGTGAACGGCGGGCCCAGCATTTT.

Ten or more counts support this clonotype. As DNA, the CDR3 is TGTGCCAGCAGCCACGCAACAGGGAATCAGCCCCAGCATTTT. Its translation: CASSHATGNQPQHF. V gene TRBV14 combines with J gene TRBJ1-5; a weak D match, TRBD1 (6 bases). V was trimmed by 3 bases and J by 4 bases, leaving 10 bases between them. Germline CDR1 and CDR2: SGHDN and FVKESK. The length of the CDR3 is 14 residues.

The CDR3 protein is CASDADRGGETQYF. The CDR3 bases are TGTGCCAGTGACGCGGACAGGGGCGGGGAGACCCAGTACTTC. V gene TRBV19 combines with J gene TRBJ2-5; TRBD1 agrees at 9 bases. V trimming: 8 bases; J trimming: 5 bases; junction bases outside the gene matches: 9. The CDR3 is 14 residues long. Germline CDR1 LNHDA, CDR2 SQIVND (reference sequence).

This clonotype was observed at least ten times. V and J are TRBV7-9 and TRBJ2-3; 10 bases align to TRBD1. CDR3 size: 18 residues. The junction had 11 bases not matched to a gene; V was cut back by 5 bases and J by 0 bases. Germline assignment: CDR1 SEHNR and CDR2 FQNEAQ (reference sequence). The CDR3: CASSPSKPGQGSTDTQYF. The CDR3 bases are TGTGCCAGCAGCCCATCTAAACCGGGACAGGGGAGCACAGATACGCAGTATTTT. Variable domain in full (rest from reference TRBV7-9 and TRBJ2-3): DTGVSQNPRHKITKRGQNVTFRCDPISEHNRLYWYRQTLGQGPEFLTYFQNEAQLEKSRLLSDRFSAERPKGSFSTLEIQRTEQGDSAMYLCASSPSKPGQGSTDTQYFGPGTRLTVL.

This clonotype occurred many times. The rearrangement joins TRBV12-5 to TRBJ1-1, with D uncertain. Looked up from germline, CDR1 is LGHNT and CDR2 is FRNRAP. The CDR3 has 14 amino acids. The V end lost 5 bases, the J end lost 1 base, and 11 bases lay between the germline ends. CDR3 in amino acids: CASGLTGANTEAFF. The CDR3 DNA follows: TGTGCTAGTGGTCTTACTGGAGCGAACACTGAAGCTTTCTTT.

This clonotype is deemed medium-sized (0.01 to 0.1%). The J gene is TRBJ1-2, the V gene TRBV2, with TRBD1 matching 7 bases. V lost 3 bases to trimming and J lost 6 bases; unmatched junction nucleotides: 7. Germline lookup yields CDR1 SNHLY and CDR2 FYNNEI. The CDR3 is made up of 14 amino acids. The CDR3 DNA reads TGTGCCAGCAGTGAGGGACAGACAGAGGATGGCTACACCTTC. This sequence encodes CASSEGQTEDGYTF. Supplemented by reference TRBV2 and TRBJ1-2, the full variable domain reads EPEVTQTPSHQVTQMGQEVILRCVPISNHLYFYWYRQILGQKVEFLVSFYNNEISEKSEIFDDQFSVERPDGSNFTLKIRSTKLEDSAMYFCASSEGQTEDGYTFGSGTRLTVV.

This clonotype has ten or more counts. The chain uses TRBV12-3 or TRBV12-4 and TRBJ1-5; D not resolved. The V end was cut by 2 bases, the J end by 0 bases, with 5 bases between. The CDR3 covers 14 residues. The CDR3 DNA is TGTGCCAGCAGTTTAAGTGATAGCAATCAGCCCCAGCATTTT. Its protein product is CASSLSDSNQPQHF.